The 5 T cell receptor beta chains presented below share a single source sample, sequenced in a study of early T cells in non-severe SARS-CoV-2 infection (dated by TCRdb to the early 2020s). Library preparation used 5' RACE. For sequencing, a NextSeq 500 was employed. TCRdb itself trimmed the public reads at Q25 with fastp, ran MiXCR and retained productive beta chains. Each record represents a unique CDR3 protein, reported with the most common genes and DNA among its rows. The sample table lists tens of thousands of distinct CDR3 sequences, over 5% of them with a count of one. The leading ten clones occupy approximately 13% of the sample. Sequencing input: whole blood. The source is an adult who was a healthcare worker with PCR-confirmed SARS-CoV-2 infection or an uninfected control (not recorded which).

This clonotype came up many times. The chain carries TRBV27 and TRBJ2-7, with 7 nucleotides matching TRBD1. In germline, CDR1 is MNHEY, CDR2 SMNVEV (reference sequence). J was trimmed by 2 bases and V by 10 bases; bases with no gene match: 8. CDR3 length equals 13 residues. The CDR3 spells CATTSDRAYEQYF. CDR3 sequence (DNA): TGTGCCACCACCTCCGACAGGGCCTACGAGCAGTACTTC.

This clonotype was counted ten times or more. The rearrangement uses TRBV10-3 and TRBJ2-5; D gene ambiguous. This CDR3 spans 11 amino acids. The germline V and J ends were trimmed by 10 bases and 5 bases, with 11 bases remaining between them. CDR1 is ENHRY, CDR2 SYGVKD, per germline. The CDR3 DNA reads TGTGCCACCGGTCCACCTGAGACCCAGTACTTC. Protein sequence: CATGPPETQYF.

The chain carries TRBV4-2 and TRBJ2-1, with 11 positions matching TRBD1. V lost 0 bases, J lost 3 bases, and 1 base stayed unmatched. The CDR3 totals 16 residues. Germline V gene lookup returns CDR1 LGHNA and CDR2 YNFKEQ. The CDR3 reads CASSQDGTGGYNEQFF. The CDR3 coding sequence is TGTGCCAGCAGCCAAGATGGGACAGGGGGCTACAATGAGCAGTTCTTC.

This clonotype was seen ten or more times. The chain couples TRBV27 to TRBJ2-7; D call uncertain. Germline V gene lookup returns CDR1 MNHEY and CDR2 SMNVEV (reference sequence). The CDR3 has 12 amino acids. V dropped 8 bases and J dropped 4 bases, with 12 bases sitting between them. CDR3 residues: CASGVDFYEQYF. In DNA form, the CDR3 reads TGTGCCAGCGGGGTGGATTTTTACGAGCAGTACTTC.

This clonotype was picked up many times. The chain has TRBV6-1 and TRBJ2-7, with 9 bases matching TRBD2. Germline V gives CDR1 MNHNS, CDR2 SASEGT. This CDR3 region has 15 residues. The J segment lost 0 bases and the V segment lost 6 bases, leaving 6 bases of the junction unmatched. The CDR3 here is CASRFSGGPSYEQYF. The CDR3 DNA reads as TGTGCCAGCAGGTTCAGCGGGGGGCCCTCCTACGAGCAGTACTTC.